This T cell receptor beta chain is from a study of T-cell memory formation after mild COVID-19 listed by TCRdb under 2021. About the full investigation: Most TCR sequence clusters were specific to one of the two donors. Two young, previously healthy adult volunteers made up the cohort, one male and one female. Longitudinal TCRalpha and TCRbeta repertoire sequencing tracked T-cell clones expanding and contracting after mild COVID-19 in a couple of donors.

The trim is 5 bases for V and 3 bases for J, with a gap of 4 bases between the germline ends. Via the germline V gene (reference sequence), CDR1 is SEHNR and CDR2 FQNEAQ. The cysteine opens and the phenylalanine closes a CDR3 of 12 amino acids. This entry keeps only the CDR3 DNA: 36 bases, framed from base 1. This clonotype has only a few counts. The specificity of this receptor is unknown. No much larger clonotype is one base removed from it; base qualities were not supplied. What the work shows at the level of the full study, not this receptor alone: Only a couple of mild cases were covered by the study, and larger cohorts that include severe cases with pre-infection samples were considered necessary. From day 15 to 85, contracting clones showed balanced CD4/CD8 phenotypes, whereas a second wave of clones that expanded from day 15 to 37 leaned towards CD4+. Contracting CD4+ clones were located mainly in the CM and EM memory subsets, whereas CD8+ clones were found to be enriched in EMRA. Some responding clones were detected in pre-infection memory, which suggested that pre-existing cross-reactive memory T cells had joined the SARS-CoV-2 response. Whether the second-wave clones peaking on day 37 were SARS-CoV-2 specific was not confirmed.

Ficoll-Paque density gradient centrifugation was the method used to isolate PBMCs. Sequencing took place on an Illumina NovaSeq 6000. TCRalpha and TCRbeta cDNA libraries were constructed by 5'RACE with constant-segment primers, with sample barcodes and unique molecular identifiers being introduced. Trizol reagent was used to extract RNA from every sample. The libraries were amplified in two PCR steps, and the second step added a second sample barcode and Illumina TruSeq adapters. The libraries were sequenced on an Illumina NovaSeq using 2 x 150 bp paired-end reads. The authors processed their data as follows. Demultiplexing of reads and collapsing into UMI-guided consensus sequences were performed with migec v1.2.7. Using mixcr v2.1.11, the UMI consensuses were aligned to TRA and TRB V and J templates and assembled into clonotypes. Clonotypes were classified as expanded or contracted when called significant by both edgeR and NoisET, with noise models trained on biological replicates. For edgeR calls, the cutoffs were a false discovery rate-adjusted p below 0.01 and a log2 fold-change threshold of 1. As an exploratory analysis of dynamics, max-normalized trajectories of the 1000 most abundant clonotypes were examined by PCA with hierarchical clustering. Separately sequenced CD4+ and CD8+ repertoires were used to assign the CD4 or CD8 phenotype of responding clones. TCRdb cleaned the public reads at Q25 with fastp, built clones with MiXCR and kept in-frame beta chains. When rows share a CDR3 protein, they turn into one entry using the most common DNA and genes. TCRdb's processing, not the study's, gives the V and J calls here. The sample profile shows about 400,000 distinct CDR3 sequences; about an eighth of them were found once. The leading ten clones occupy roughly 22% of the sample.

This sequence uses TRBV7-9 and TRBJ2-2; the D gene is unclear. The sample taken for sequencing was PBMCs or a T cell subset sorted from them (not recorded which). The receptor was isolated from a man between 18 and 35 years old who had mild COVID-19 (a few samples of this study predate the infection). The sample titles of this study are shuffled in the database, so cell type and time point are left out; the donor was told from shared clones. CDR3 region: CASSGDTGELFF. The DNA reads as follows: TGTGCCAGCAGCGGGGACACCGGGGAGCTGTTTTTT.